This TCR beta chain was sequenced during a study of cytomegalovirus exposure and HLA in healthy donors (dated by TCRdb to the late 2010s). Study-level background: An earlier analysis of roughly 630 of the donors reported roughly 300 Gb of sequence data and approximately 110 million unique TCR beta sequences from some 180 million T cells. Around 320 gigabases of sequencing data and roughly 90 million unique TCR sequences were included in an early release covering 550 to 650 HLA-typed donors. Among the roughly 400 genotyped donors, more than 70% belonged to the genetic ancestry cluster associated with self-reported Caucasian donors. The study was designed to test whether signatures of past pathogen exposure could be identified by cataloging public T cell receptors. The study used immunosequencing to profile the T cell repertoires of hundreds of subjects and linked those repertoires to cytomegalovirus serostatus. Along with the roughly 700-subject first cohort, a separate validation cohort of some 130 different subjects was used. To predict cytomegalovirus infection status, the study combined high-throughput TCR immunosequencing, statistical association of individual TCRs with disease status, and machine learning. A later analysis re-examined previously published TCR beta repertoires from about 700 donors and added high-resolution HLA genotyping to investigate patterns of TCR occurrence. In the later analysis, no new phenotypic data were used to find candidate immune exposures; instead, reliance was placed on TCR beta sequences and their occurrence across donors. In an earlier analysis of around 540 of the donors, high-throughput TCR beta sequencing was used to judge whether each TCR beta V gene segment behaved as functional or pseudogenic. Donor age, sex, ethnicity and CMV serostatus were compiled alongside the repertoire data. In a later genetic analysis, genome-wide SNP genotypes for about three fifths of the 666 donors were used, and that subset was treated as a discovery cohort. Every repertoire in the discovery cohort had been generated on one and the same sequencing platform. HLA typing included class I and class II loci at four-digit resolution. The number of donors typed differed by locus, with 629-630 for A, B, C, DRB1 and DQB1, more than 500 for DQA1, approximately 570 for DPA1, and approximately 470 for DPB1. A few DR-DQ haplotypes were treated as single units for association and clustering because of strong linkage in the cohort. Among 350 to 400 genotyped donors of the cohort, an average of about 240,000 unique TCR beta nucleotide sequences were sequenced per donor, roughly a sixth of them non-productive.

The CDR3 numbers 15 residues from cysteine through phenylalanine. The read is trimmed to its CDR3 DNA, 45 bases read in frame from base 1. The germline V gene provides CDR1 SGHRS and CDR2 YFSETQ. Libraries were built with the immunoSEQ multiplex PCR assay. For the multiplex PCR, a mixture combining 60 forward primers for TCR Vbeta segments and 13 reverse primers for TCR Jbeta segments was used. The CDR3 region of rearranged TCR beta genes was amplified from genomic DNA with a multiplex PCR assay. On the Illumina HiSeq System, the amplified TCR beta libraries were sequenced as 87-base-pair reads. Concerning the study's data processing: In a later analysis, some 80 million unique TCR beta chains were counted across the approximately 640 repertoires, and roughly 11 million of these chains were shared by at least two donors. Raw reads were error-corrected and collapsed into unique sequences with a nearest-neighbor algorithm that merged closely related sequences to remove PCR and sequencing errors. V, D and J gene segments were assigned by aligning CDR3 sequences to IMGT reference sequences. For a sequence to be retained, a match of at least six nucleotides to both a V gene segment and a J gene segment was required. A rearrangement counted as productive if the CDR3 had no stop codons and remained in frame with V and J, and every other rearrangement counted as non-productive. Following IMGT convention, CDR3 was defined as the stretch from the second conserved V-encoded cysteine to the conserved J-encoded phenylalanine. Sequences without an unambiguous match to a single V gene segment were excluded from the earlier analysis of approximately 600 of the donors. An earlier analysis of 500 to 600 of the donors classified V segments as functional when productive rearrangements were above 56.7% and as segregating when the standard deviation between donors was above 5%. A statistical classification framework was built to diagnose cytomegalovirus status from the catalog of TCR beta chain sequences. In a later analysis, V and J genes were assigned by comparing TCR nucleotide sequences against IMGT/GENE-DB human TR gene sequences. The TCRdist pipeline was used in a later analysis to assign CDR3 sequences and most-parsimonious VDJ recombination scenarios. In a later analysis, each TCR beta chain was defined by its CDR3 amino acid sequence together with its V-gene family, and reads without a unique V-gene family were excluded. In a later analysis, 450 to 600 highly shared, low-generation-probability nucleotide sequences were removed to address suspected cross-contamination and a sequencing artifact. In a later analysis, a clonal expansion index for each public chain was calculated from normalized within-repertoire ranks of inferred template counts. Generation probabilities in a later analysis came from a VDJ recombination model fitted to out-of-frame rearrangements, and those results were checked against IGoR. Hypergeometric tests were used in a later analysis to score TCR-TCR, TCR-HLA and TCR-CMV co-occurrence, with a repertoire-size bias correction applied to the TCR pairs. To estimate false discovery rates, a later analysis permuted the HLA or CMV assignments 20 times. In a later analysis, co-occurring TCRs were grouped using DBSCAN, with TCRdist sequence similarity added in when clustering inside HLA-allele-positive subsets. For co-occurrence clustering, repertoires with fewer than 30,000 or more than 120,000 public chains were excluded, along with roughly 5 repertoires with anomalous nucleotide sharing. In its TCRdb copy, this immuneACCESS table keeps in-frame sequences only and misses some clones. Where compared with another copy, unresolved V genes explain less than half of these, and the others have no known cause. The V and J calls and the clone size are those of that table, but D and trimming were determined from the DNA. The sample contains about 140,000 clones, around three quarters of them found a single time. Around 1.7% of the sample is held by the ten biggest clonotypes.

The cohort was made up of 666 healthy bone marrow donors. Cohort members were all nominally healthy when sampled, although unrecorded immune exposures were likely present. The donor was CMV seronegative and was included in the group of a few hundred seronegative cohort members. A peripheral blood sample was provided by each donor, and peripheral blood mononuclear cells were used for TCR beta sequencing. Genomic DNA was extracted from the blood cell samples with the Qiagen DNeasy Blood Extraction Kit. The study at large found these results: A later analysis found that HLA-associated TCR beta chains were more clonally expanded and had lower generation probabilities than equally common non-associated chains. Correlated functional status among segregating V segments might reflect linkage disequilibrium, but an unknown experimental factor could not be ruled out. The presence/absence analyses assumed that sequencing depth was roughly uniform across donors, and that assumption may not be true. According to a later analysis, parvovirus B19, influenza, CMV and Epstein-Barr virus appeared linked to several top co-occurrence clusters. Specific HLA alleles were associated with 15,000 to 20,000 TCR beta sequences at a false discovery rate of 0.05 in a later analysis. Most CMV-associated TCR beta chains appeared to be HLA-restricted in a later analysis, and the HLA associations seemed to be driven largely by CMV exposure. Because the 87-base-pair reads could not distinguish some IMGT-functional V segments, including TRBV6-2 and TRBV6-3, those segments were excluded. The authors suggested that the approach could potentially be extended to other disease states and immunological phenotypes. Compared with the 666-donor mean, donors in an Asian-associated ancestry cluster had fewer N-insertions in productive TCRs, according to a later genetic analysis. Approximately 18 rarely observed V segments, including chromosome 9 orphons, were excluded from the earlier analysis of approximately 500 of the donors because counts were too low. A further reported finding was that TCR beta sequences accurately predicted the HLA-A and HLA-B alleles for most subjects in the first cohort. Cytomegalovirus status was reported to be diagnosed by the classifier with high specificity and sensitivity in both the original and validation cohorts. An earlier analysis of around 540 of the donors showed that most TCR beta V segments appeared in productive rearrangements either about 87% or about 30% of the time, which broadly matched IMGT annotations. In a later genetic analysis, a missense DCLRE1C variant was associated with V-gene and J-gene trimming of TCR beta chains, and the association was replicated in an independent cohort. In the study, 164 TCR beta chains were listed as associated with cytomegalovirus. In vitro tests confirmed that three of the cytomegalovirus-associated TCR beta chains recognize cytomegalovirus antigens. In a later analysis, TCR association rates were found to vary across HLA loci, with the most associated TCRs seen for DRB1 alleles and the fewest for HLA-C alleles. A group of highly shared sequence variants was considered likely to be a technical artifact of the sequencing pipeline. Most TCR sequences were seen in very few donors, while some public TCRs were found in many individuals. Because HLA typing was missing for some donors at each locus, association tests included only the typed subset. Immune exposure information for the cohort was limited to CMV serostatus. When HLA alleles, especially DR and DQ, strongly co-occurred, attributing TCR associations to individual alleles was difficult. In this cohort, only TCR beta chains were sequenced, and detectable features were limited by the absence of alpha or paired-chain data.

As concerns this clone: The antigen this receptor binds is unknown. Base qualities are not provided; no much larger clone lies one nucleotide away.

The sequenced material came from PBMCs. The clonotype comes from a woman in her 40s in good health and CMV-seronegative. The chain is encoded by TRBV5-1 joined to TRBJ2-5; TRBD1 matches 8 bases in the middle. The J call may be incorrect, as the DNA end agrees better with TRBJ2-7. The CDR3 protein sequence reads: CASSVGQGATYEQYF. The sequence in DNA is TGCGCCAGCAGCGTCGGACAGGGCGCTACCTACGAGCAGTACTTC.